A selection of T cell receptor beta chains follows, all from one sample in a study of shared clonotypes between healthy human individuals. Generated by immunoSEQ multiplex PCR, the TCRdb table keeps only in-frame clones and is missing some. The repertoire holds about 480,000 clones, with 75% to 80% as singletons. The sample consisted of PBMCs. These receptors originate from a woman aged 40 to 50 in good health. Some clones in this sample may be carry-over from other donors' samples. The CDR3 runs from the conserved cysteine through the conserved F or W. A D gene is named only where the DNA matches it firmly. Clone size appears in some rows only: once, few, many, or a class for an expanded clone.

TRBV28	15	.	TRBJ2-7	TRBD2	CASRPGLAGAYEQYF	TGTGCCAGCAGGCCGGGACTAGCGGGCGCCTACGAGCAGTACTTC
TRBV6-1	14	.	TRBJ1-5	.	CASSEASAVQPQHF	TGTGCCAGCAGTGAAGCCTCGGCAGTGCAGCCCCAGCATTTT
TRBV9	14	.	TRBJ2-4	.	CASSAGVQKNIQYF	TGTGCCAGCAGCGCGGGGGTACAGAAAAACATTCAGTACTTC
TRBV15	12	.	TRBJ2-1	.	CATSRDHNEQFF	TGTGCCACCAGCAGAGACCACAATGAGCAGTTCTTC
TRBV7-8	14	.	TRBJ1-1	.	CASSLGHQNTEAFF	TGTGCCAGCAGCCTGGGACATCAGAACACTGAAGCTTTCTTT
TRBV2	15	.	TRBJ1-5	.	CASSEGRGSNQPQHF	TGTGCCAGCAGTGAGGGCAGGGGCTCCAATCAGCCCCAGCATTTT
TRBV28	16	.	TRBJ2-1	TRBD1	CASSSPGGDKHNEQFF	TGTGCCAGCAGTTCTCCAGGGGGTGATAAGCACAATGAGCAGTTCTTC
TRBV28	14	.	TRBJ2-1	TRBD1	CASSSGTGSNEQFF	TGTGCCAGCAGTTCCGGGACAGGGAGCAATGAGCAGTTCTTC
TRBV14	14	once	TRBJ1-1	TRBD1	CASSSHRGSTEAFF	TGTGCCAGCAGCTCCCACAGGGGATCCACTGAAGCTTTCTTT
TRBV6-1	16	few	TRBJ2-4	.	CASSGLGFLAKNIQYF	TGTGCCAGCAGTGGGCTAGGATTCCTAGCCAAAAACATTCAGTACTTC
TRBV20-1	11	.	TRBJ2-7	.	CSAPELYEQYF	TGCAGTGCTCCCGAGTTGTACGAGCAGTACTTC
TRBV5-5	15	few	TRBJ2-5	.	CASSLGQLNQETQYF	TGTGCCAGCAGCTTGGGACAGCTGAATCAAGAGACCCAGTACTTC
TRBV28	12	.	TRBJ2-7	.	CASSSPDWQQYF	TGTGCCAGCAGCTCCCCGGACTGGCAGCAGTACTTC
TRBV11-3	14	.	TRBJ2-1	.	CASSLAGAYNEQFF	TGTGCCAGCAGCTTGGCAGGGGCCTACAATGAGCAGTTCTTC
TRBV9	14	few	TRBJ2-3	.	CASSAGGGPDTQYF	TGTGCCAGCAGCGCTGGGGGGGGGCCAGATACGCAGTATTTT
TRBV2	15	.	TRBJ2-2	.	CASSEQGAGTGELFF	TGTGCCAGCAGTGAACAGGGCGCGGGCACCGGGGAGCTGTTTTTT
TRBV6-5	13	.	TRBJ1-6	.	CASSSGWASPLHF	TGTGCCAGCAGTTCAGGGTGGGCTTCACCCCTCCACTTT
TRBV25-1	16	.	TRBJ2-3	.	CASSALTGGATDTQYF	TGTGCCAGCAGTGCGCTTACAGGGGGGGCCACAGATACGCAGTATTTT
TRBV27	14	.	TRBJ1-1	.	CASSLQGLNTEAFF	TGTGCCAGCAGCCTACAGGGTTTGAACACTGAAGCTTTCTTT
TRBV6-5	15	.	TRBJ2-3	TRBD2	CASSSRLAGGDTQYF	TGTGCCAGCAGTAGTAGGCTAGCGGGAGGAGATACGCAGTATTTT
TRBV19	13	.	TRBJ2-1	TRBD2	CASSGRSYNEQFF	TGTGCCAGTAGCGGGAGGTCCTACAATGAGCAGTTCTTC
TRBV29-1	12	.	TRBJ1-1	.	CSVEWGRTEAFF	TGCAGCGTTGAGTGGGGGCGCACTGAAGCTTTCTTT
TRBV9	15	.	TRBJ2-1	TRBD2	CASSRTSGSHNEQFF	TGTGCCAGCAGCAGGACTAGCGGGAGCCACAATGAGCAGTTCTTC
TRBV9	14	.	TRBJ2-7	.	CASSVAQTGTEQYF	TGTGCCAGCAGCGTTGCTCAAACAGGGACCGAGCAGTACTTC
TRBV5-1	15	.	TRBJ2-5	TRBD2	CASSSGTSGMETQYF	TGCGCCAGCAGCTCCGGGACTAGCGGGATGGAGACCCAGTACTTC
TRBV6-1	14	.	TRBJ2-2	.	CASEGRANTGELFF	TGTGCCAGCGAGGGCAGGGCGAACACCGGGGAGCTGTTTTTT
TRBV5-1	15	.	TRBJ2-3	TRBD1	CASSPLGQVTDTQYF	TGCGCCAGCAGCCCACTGGGACAGGTCACAGATACGCAGTATTTT
TRBV5-1	15	.	TRBJ2-5	TRBD1	CASSRGTGGSETQYF	TGCGCCAGCAGCCGCGGGACAGGGGGTTCGGAGACCCAGTACTTC
TRBV7-2	15	once	TRBJ1-4	.	CASSLGGGANEKLFF	TGTGCCAGCAGCTTAGGCGGGGGGGCTAATGAAAAACTGTTTTTT
TRBV2	15	.	TRBJ2-7	TRBD2	CASSEARRGELEQYF	TGTGCCAGCAGTGAAGCGCGCCGGGGGGAGCTCGAGCAGTACTTC
TRBV27	16	.	TRBJ2-7	TRBD2	CASSFRGTSGTYEQYF	TGTGCCAGCAGTTTCCGGGGGACTAGCGGTACCTACGAGCAGTACTTC
TRBV7-9	15	.	TRBJ1-3	.	CASSADKASGNTIYF	TGTGCCAGCAGCGCGGACAAAGCCTCTGGAAACACCATATATTTT
TRBV7-3	15	.	TRBJ2-1	TRBD2	CASSLNPGLAGEQFF	TGTGCCAGCAGCTTAAACCCGGGACTAGCGGGAGAGCAGTTCTTC
TRBV6-1	14	many	TRBJ2-3	TRBD2	CASTTSGLENTQYF	TGTGCCAGCACAACTTCCGGACTAGAGAATACGCAGTATTTT
TRBV5-4	14	.	TRBJ1-1	.	CASSSGLRNTEAFF	TGTGCCAGCAGCTCAGGGTTGAGAAACACTGAAGCTTTCTTT
TRBV4-1	15	.	TRBJ2-7	TRBD2	CASSQGASGSYEQYF	TGCGCCAGCAGCCAAGGGGCTAGCGGCAGCTACGAGCAGTACTTC
TRBV7-2	14	many	TRBJ2-7	TRBD2	CASSLAGGPYEQYF	TGTGCCAGCAGCCTAGCGGGAGGCCCCTACGAGCAGTACTTC
TRBV7-3	13	.	TRBJ2-7	.	CASSPGPTYEQYF	TGTGCCAGCAGCCCAGGGCCGACCTACGAGCAGTACTTC
TRBV2	17	many	TRBJ2-2	TRBD2	CASSPLAGGPRTGELFF	TGTGCCAGCAGTCCTCTAGCGGGAGGGCCCCGCACCGGGGAGCTGTTTTTT
TRBV4-1	18	.	TRBJ1-2	TRBD1	CASSQSAASTGRYYGYTF	TGCGCCAGCAGCCAATCTGCCGCATCGACAGGGAGGTACTATGGCTACACCTTC
TRBV14	17	.	TRBJ2-1	.	CASSSGGRRGPRNEQFF	TGTGCCAGCAGCTCCGGCGGGCGGAGGGGACCTAGGAATGAGCAGTTCTTC
TRBV5-1	18	once	TRBJ2-1	TRBD2	CASSFTTSGRYSYNEQFF	TGCGCCAGCAGCTTTACGACTAGCGGGAGGTACTCCTACAATGAGCAGTTCTTC
TRBV19	13	.	TRBJ2-7	.	CAISRTIYAEQYF	TGTGCCATTTCTAGGACTATCTACGCTGAGCAGTACTTC
TRBV5-1	15	.	TRBJ2-5	TRBD2	CASSLMDGGSETQYF	TGCGCCAGCAGCTTGATGGACGGGGGGTCGGAGACCCAGTACTTC
TRBV2	11	.	TRBJ2-1	.	CASRGGNEQFF	TGTGCCAGCAGAGGGGGGAATGAGCAGTTCTTC
TRBV11-2	15	.	TRBJ1-4	TRBD1	CASSLSGGQGGKLFF	TGTGCCAGCAGCTTATCGGGGGGCCAGGGGGGAAAACTGTTTTTT
TRBV19	13	.	TRBJ1-1	TRBD1	CASSSPGGTEAFF	TGTGCCAGTAGTTCCCCAGGGGGTACTGAAGCTTTCTTT
TRBV2	15	.	TRBJ1-2	TRBD1	CASSEWFRGNYGYTF	TGTGCCAGCAGTGAGTGGTTCAGGGGGAACTATGGCTACACCTTC